This TCR beta chain was profiled in a study of OX40 agonist ivuxolimab in advanced cancers. The wider study: Across the patients, intravenous ivuxolimab was delivered every 2 weeks at 0.01 to 10 mg/kg.

Study results and caveats: Partly responding patients at 0.1-3.0 mg/kg showed some of the smallest clonal expansion. Not determined was the antigen specificity of the expanded peripheral T cells. The study observed clonal expansion of CD4+ and CD8+ blood T cells by week 6 at 0.1 to 3.0 mg/kg.

Data came from immunoSEQ multiplex PCR; TCRdb stores just in-frame clones and leaves some out. The data contain fewer than 50,000 clones, 82% of them seen just once; the ten biggest clones take up roughly 7.1%. Remarks on this clone: The antigen remains unidentified.

The sequenced sample was CD4+ or CD8+ T cells sorted from blood, obtained in a trial of the OX40 agonist ivuxolimab. The receptor's source is an adult with an advanced solid tumor such as melanoma, head and neck, liver or kidney cancer.

CDR3 amino acids: CASSSRTGFSEAFF. The CDR3 DNA follows: TGTGCCAGTAGTTCCCGAACAGGGTTCTCTGAAGCTTTCTTT. V and J are TRBV19 and TRBJ1-1; D is perhaps TRBD1 (6 bases). The germline V gene has CDR1 LNHDA and CDR2 SQIVND (reference sequence). Trimming shortened V by 5 bases and J by 6 bases, and 16 bases separated the two germline ends. The CDR3 sequence is 14 residues long.